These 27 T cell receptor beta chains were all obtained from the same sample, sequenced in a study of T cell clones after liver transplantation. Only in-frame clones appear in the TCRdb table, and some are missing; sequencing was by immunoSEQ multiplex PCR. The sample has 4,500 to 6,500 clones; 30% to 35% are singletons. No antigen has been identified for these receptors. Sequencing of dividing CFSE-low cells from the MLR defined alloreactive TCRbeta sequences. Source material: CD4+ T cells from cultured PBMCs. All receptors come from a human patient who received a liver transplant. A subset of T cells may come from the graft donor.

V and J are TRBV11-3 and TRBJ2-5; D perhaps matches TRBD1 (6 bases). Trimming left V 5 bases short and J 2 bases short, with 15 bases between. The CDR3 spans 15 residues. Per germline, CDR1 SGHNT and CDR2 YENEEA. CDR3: CASSVAQDRQETQYF. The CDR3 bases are TGTGCCAGCAGCGTAGCACAGGACAGACAAGAGACCCAGTACTTC.

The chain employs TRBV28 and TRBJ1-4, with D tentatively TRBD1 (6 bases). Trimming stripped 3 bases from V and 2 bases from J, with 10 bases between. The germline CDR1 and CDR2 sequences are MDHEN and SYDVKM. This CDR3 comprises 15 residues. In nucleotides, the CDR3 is TGTGCCAGCAGTTTCCTACAGGGCACTAATGAAAAACTGTTTTTT. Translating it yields CASSFLQGTNEKLFF. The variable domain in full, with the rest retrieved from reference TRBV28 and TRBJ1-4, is DVKVTQSSRYLVKRTGEKVFLECVQDMDHENMFWYRQDPGLGLRLIYFSYDVKMKEKGDIPEGYSVSREKKERFSLILESASTNQTSMYLCASSFLQGTNEKLFFGSGTQLSVL.

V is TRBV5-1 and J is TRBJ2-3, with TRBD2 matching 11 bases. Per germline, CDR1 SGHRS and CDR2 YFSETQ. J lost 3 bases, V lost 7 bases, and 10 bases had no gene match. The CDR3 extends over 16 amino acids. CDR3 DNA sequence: TGCGCCAGCCAAAGTACTAGCGGGAGTGTTACAGATACGCAGTATTTT. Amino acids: CASQSTSGSVTDTQYF.

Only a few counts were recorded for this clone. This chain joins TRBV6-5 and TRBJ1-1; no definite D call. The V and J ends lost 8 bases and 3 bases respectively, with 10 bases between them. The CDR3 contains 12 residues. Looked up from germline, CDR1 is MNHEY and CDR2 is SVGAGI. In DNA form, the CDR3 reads TGTGCCAGCTGGAGAGCGGACACTGAAGCTTTCTTT. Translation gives CASWRADTEAFF.

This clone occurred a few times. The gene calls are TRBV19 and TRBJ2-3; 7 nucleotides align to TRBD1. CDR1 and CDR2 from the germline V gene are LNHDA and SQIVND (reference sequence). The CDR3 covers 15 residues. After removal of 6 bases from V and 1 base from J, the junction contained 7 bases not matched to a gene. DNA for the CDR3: TGTGCCAGTAGCACAGGGGTGAGGGGCACAGATACGCAGTATTTT. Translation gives CASSTGVRGTDTQYF.

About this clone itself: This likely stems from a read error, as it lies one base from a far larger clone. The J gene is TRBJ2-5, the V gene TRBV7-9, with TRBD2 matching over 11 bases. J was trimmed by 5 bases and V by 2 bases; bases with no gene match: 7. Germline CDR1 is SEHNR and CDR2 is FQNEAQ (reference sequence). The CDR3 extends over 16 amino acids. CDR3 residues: CASSLISGGAGETQYF. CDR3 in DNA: TGTGCCAGCAGCTTAATTAGCGGGGGGGCGGGTGAGACCCAGTACTTC.

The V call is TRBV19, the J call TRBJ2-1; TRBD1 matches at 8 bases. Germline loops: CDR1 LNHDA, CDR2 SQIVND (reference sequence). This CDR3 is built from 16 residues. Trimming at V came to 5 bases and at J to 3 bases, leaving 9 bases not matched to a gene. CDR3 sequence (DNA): TGTGCCAGTAGTGCAAAGACAGGGGCTATCTACAATGAGCAGTTCTTC. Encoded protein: CASSAKTGAIYNEQFF.

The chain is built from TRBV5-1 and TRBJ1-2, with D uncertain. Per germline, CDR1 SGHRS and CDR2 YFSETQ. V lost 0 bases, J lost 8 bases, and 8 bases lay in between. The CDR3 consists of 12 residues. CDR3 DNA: TGCGCCAGCAGCTTGGACTTTGTAGGCTACACCTTC. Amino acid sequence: CASSLDFVGYTF.

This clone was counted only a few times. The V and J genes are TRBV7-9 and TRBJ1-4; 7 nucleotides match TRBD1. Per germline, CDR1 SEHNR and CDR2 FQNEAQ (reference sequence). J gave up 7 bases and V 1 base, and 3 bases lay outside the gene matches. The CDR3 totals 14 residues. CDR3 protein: CASSLGRDSEKLFF. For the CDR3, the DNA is TGTGCCAGCAGCTTAGGTCGGGACAGTGAAAAACTGTTTTTT.

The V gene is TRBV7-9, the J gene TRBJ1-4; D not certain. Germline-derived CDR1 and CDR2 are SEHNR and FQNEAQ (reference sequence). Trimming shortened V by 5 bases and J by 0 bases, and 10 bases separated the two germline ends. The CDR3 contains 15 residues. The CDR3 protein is CASSQVTATNEKLFF. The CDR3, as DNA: TGTGCCAGCAGCCAAGTTACAGCAACTAATGAAAAACTGTTTTTT.

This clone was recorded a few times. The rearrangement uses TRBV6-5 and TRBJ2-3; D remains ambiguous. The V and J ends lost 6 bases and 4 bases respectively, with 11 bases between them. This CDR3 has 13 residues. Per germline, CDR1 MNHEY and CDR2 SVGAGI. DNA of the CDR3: TGTGCCAGCAGCCCCCCGTCGGCAGATACGCAGTATTTT. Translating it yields CASSPPSADTQYF.

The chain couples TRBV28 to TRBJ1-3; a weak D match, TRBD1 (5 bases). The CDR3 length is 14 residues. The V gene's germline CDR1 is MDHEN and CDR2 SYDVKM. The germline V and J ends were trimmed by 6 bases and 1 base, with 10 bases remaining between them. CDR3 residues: CASSTGGSGNTIYF. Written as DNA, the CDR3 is TGTGCCAGCAGCACTGGGGGTTCTGGAAACACCATATATTTT.

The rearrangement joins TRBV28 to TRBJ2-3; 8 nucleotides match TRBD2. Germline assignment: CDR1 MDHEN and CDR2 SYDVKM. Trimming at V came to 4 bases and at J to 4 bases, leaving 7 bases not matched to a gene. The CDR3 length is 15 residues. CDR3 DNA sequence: TGTGCCAGCAGTTCCCCGGGACTAGTAGCAGATACGCAGTATTTT. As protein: CASSSPGLVADTQYF.

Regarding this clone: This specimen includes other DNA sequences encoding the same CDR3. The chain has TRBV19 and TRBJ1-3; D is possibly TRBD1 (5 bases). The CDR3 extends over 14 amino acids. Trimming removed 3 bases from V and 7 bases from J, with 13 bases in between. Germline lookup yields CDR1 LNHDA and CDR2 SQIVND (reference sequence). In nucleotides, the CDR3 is TGTGCCAGTAGTATTGCAGGGATGGGGAACACCATATATTTT. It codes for CASSIAGMGNTIYF.

The CDR3 DNA reads TGTGCCAGCAGCAGGTGGCATAAGTGCCACAAAAGTCGGGCCAACGTCCTGACTTTC. As protein: CASSRWHKCHKSRANVLTF. J is TRBJ2-6 and V is TRBV7-7; no definite D call. Germline CDR1 reads SSHAT; CDR2 reads FNYEAQ (reference sequence). The CDR3 totals 19 residues. With 5 bases removed from V and 5 bases from J, the gap between germline ends came to 25 bases.

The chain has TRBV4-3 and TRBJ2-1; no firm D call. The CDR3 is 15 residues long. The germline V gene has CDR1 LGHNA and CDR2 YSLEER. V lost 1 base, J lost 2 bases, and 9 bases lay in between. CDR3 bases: TGCGCCAGCAGCCAAGGTCCCGGAGCCTACAATGAGCAGTTCTTC. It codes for CASSQGPGAYNEQFF.

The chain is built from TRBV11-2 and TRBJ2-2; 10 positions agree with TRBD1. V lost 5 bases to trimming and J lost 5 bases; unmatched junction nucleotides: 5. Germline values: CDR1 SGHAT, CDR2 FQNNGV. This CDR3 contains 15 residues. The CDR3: CASSNDRGRTGELFF. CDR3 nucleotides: TGTGCCAGCAGCAACGACAGGGGGCGAACCGGGGAGCTGTTTTTT.

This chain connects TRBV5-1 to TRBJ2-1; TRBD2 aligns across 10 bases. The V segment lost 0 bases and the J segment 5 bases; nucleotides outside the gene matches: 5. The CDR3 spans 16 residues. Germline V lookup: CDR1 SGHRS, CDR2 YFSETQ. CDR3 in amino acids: CASSLGTSGAHNEQFF. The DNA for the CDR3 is TGCGCCAGCAGCTTGGGAACTAGCGGGGCCCACAATGAGCAGTTCTTC.

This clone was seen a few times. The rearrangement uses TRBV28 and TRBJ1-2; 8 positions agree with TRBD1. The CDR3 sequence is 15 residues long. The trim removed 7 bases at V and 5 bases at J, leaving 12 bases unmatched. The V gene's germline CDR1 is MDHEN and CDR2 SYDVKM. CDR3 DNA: TGTGCCAGCACCTTCGGACAGGGTCTTAAATATGGCTACACCTTC. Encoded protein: CASTFGQGLKYGYTF.

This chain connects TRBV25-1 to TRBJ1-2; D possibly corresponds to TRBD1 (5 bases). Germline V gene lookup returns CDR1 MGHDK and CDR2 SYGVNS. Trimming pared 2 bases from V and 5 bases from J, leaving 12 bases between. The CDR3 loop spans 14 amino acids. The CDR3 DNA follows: TGTGCCAGCAGTGAAAATCGGCAGGGATATGGCTACACCTTC. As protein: CASSENRQGYGYTF.

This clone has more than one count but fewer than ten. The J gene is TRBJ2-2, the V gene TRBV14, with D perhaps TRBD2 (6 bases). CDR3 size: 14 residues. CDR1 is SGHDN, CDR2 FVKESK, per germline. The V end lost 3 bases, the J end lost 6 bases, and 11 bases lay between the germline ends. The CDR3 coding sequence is TGTGCCAGCAGCCAGTCCCCGGGGGCCGGGGAGCTGTTTTTT. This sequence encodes CASSQSPGAGELFF. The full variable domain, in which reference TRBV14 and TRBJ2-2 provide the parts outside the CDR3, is EAGVTQFPSHSVIEKGQTVTLRCDPISGHDNLYWYRRVMGKEIKFLLHFVKESKQDESGMPNNRFLAERTGGTYSTLKVQPAELEDSGVYFCASSQSPGAGELFFGEGSRLTVL.

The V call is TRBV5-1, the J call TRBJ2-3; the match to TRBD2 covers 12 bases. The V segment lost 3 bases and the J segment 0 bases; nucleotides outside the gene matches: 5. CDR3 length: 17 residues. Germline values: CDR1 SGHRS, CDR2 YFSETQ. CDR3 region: CASSSRTSGDSTDTQYF. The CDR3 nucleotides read TGCGCCAGCAGCTCCCGGACTAGCGGGGATAGCACAGATACGCAGTATTTT.

The CDR3 region is CASSRTGFEAFF. DNA of the CDR3: TGTGCCAGCAGCAGGACAGGGTTCGAAGCTTTCTTT. The gene calls are TRBV6-1 and TRBJ1-1, with 8 bases fitting TRBD1. V was pared by 6 bases and J by 8 bases, with 5 bases of the junction left unmatched. The CDR3 is made up of 12 amino acids. Germline lookup yields CDR1 MNHNS and CDR2 SASEGT.

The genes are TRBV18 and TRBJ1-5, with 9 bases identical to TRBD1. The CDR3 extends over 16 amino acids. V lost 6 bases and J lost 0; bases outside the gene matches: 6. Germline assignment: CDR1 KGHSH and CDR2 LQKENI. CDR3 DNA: TGTGCCAGCTCCTCTGGGACAGGGATTAGCAATCAGCCCCAGCATTTT. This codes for CASSSGTGISNQPQHF.

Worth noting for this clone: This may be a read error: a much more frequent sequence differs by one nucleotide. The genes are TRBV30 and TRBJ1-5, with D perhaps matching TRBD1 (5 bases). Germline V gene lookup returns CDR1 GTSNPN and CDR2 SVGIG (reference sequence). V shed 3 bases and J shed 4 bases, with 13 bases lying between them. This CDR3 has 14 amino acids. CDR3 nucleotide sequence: TGTGCCTGGAGGGTACAGACAGCGAATCAGCCCCAGCATTTT. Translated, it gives CAWRVQTANQPQHF.

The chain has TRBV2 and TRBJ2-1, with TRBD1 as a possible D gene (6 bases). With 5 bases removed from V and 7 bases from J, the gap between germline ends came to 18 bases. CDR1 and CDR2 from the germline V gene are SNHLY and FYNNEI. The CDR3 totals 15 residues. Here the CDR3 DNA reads TGTGCCAGCAGTCCGGGACACCACTACGGTAATGAGCAGTTCTTC. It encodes CASSPGHHYGNEQFF.

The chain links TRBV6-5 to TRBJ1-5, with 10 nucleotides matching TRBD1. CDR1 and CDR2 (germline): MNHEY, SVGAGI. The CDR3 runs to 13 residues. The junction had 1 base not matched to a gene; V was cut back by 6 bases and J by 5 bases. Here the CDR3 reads CASRDRGDQPQHF. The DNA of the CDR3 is TGTGCCAGCAGGGACAGGGGGGATCAGCCCCAGCATTTT.